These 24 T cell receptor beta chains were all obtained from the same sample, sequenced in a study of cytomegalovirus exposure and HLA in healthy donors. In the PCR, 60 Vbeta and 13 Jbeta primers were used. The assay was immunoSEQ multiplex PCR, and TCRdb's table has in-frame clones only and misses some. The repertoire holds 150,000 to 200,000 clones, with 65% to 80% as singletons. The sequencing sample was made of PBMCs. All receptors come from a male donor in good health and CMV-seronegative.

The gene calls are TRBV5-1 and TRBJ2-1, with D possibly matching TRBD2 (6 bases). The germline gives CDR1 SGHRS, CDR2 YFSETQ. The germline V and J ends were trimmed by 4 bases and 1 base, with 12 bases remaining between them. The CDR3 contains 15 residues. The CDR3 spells CASSPGEYSYNEQFF. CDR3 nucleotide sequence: TGCGCCAGCAGCCCGGGGGAATATTCCTACAATGAGCAGTTCTTC.

This CDR3 is CASSYSEGNEQFF. Here the CDR3 DNA reads TGTGCCAGCAGTTACTCGGAGGGGAATGAGCAGTTCTTC. The gene calls are TRBV6-5 and TRBJ2-1; D perhaps matches TRBD2 (6 bases). The V gene's germline CDR1 is MNHEY and CDR2 SVGAGI. This CDR3 region has 13 residues. Trimming took 0 bases from V and 7 from J, leaving 7 bases between them.

The DNA of the CDR3 is TGTGCCATCAGTGGCCCCTCTACAGGGGAATCCTACAATGAGCAGTTCTTC. It is translated as CAISGPSTGESYNEQFF. The gene calls are TRBV10-3 and TRBJ2-1; 7 bases fit TRBD1. The trim removed 4 bases at V and 1 base at J, leaving 10 bases unmatched. Germline CDR1 reads ENHRY; CDR2 reads SYGVKD. This CDR3 has 17 residues.

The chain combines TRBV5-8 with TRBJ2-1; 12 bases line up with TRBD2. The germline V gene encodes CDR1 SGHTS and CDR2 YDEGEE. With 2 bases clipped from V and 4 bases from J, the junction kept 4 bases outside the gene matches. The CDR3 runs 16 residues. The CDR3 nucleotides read TGTGCCAGCAGCTTCCGGACTAGCGGGGCTTACAATGAGCAGTTCTTC. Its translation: CASSFRTSGAYNEQFF.

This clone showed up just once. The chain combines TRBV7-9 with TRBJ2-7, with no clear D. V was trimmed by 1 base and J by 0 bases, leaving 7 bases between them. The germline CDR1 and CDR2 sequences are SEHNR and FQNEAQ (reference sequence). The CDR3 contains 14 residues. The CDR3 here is CASSLDSNSYEQYF. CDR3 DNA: TGTGCCAGCAGCTTAGACAGCAACTCCTACGAGCAGTACTTC.

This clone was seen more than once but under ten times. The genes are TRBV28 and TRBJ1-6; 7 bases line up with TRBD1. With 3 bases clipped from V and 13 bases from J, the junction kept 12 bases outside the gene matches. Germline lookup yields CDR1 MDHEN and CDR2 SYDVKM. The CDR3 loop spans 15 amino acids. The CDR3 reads CASSFVDREASPLHF. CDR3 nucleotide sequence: TGTGCCAGCAGTTTTGTTGACAGGGAAGCTTCCCCCCTCCACTTT.

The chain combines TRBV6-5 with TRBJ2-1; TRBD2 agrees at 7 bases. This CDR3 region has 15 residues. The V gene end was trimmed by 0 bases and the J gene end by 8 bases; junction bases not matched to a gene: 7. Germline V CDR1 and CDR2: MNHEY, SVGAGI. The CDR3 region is CASSYSGSGPDEQFF. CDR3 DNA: TGTGCCAGCAGTTACTCGGGTAGCGGGCCGGATGAGCAGTTCTTC.

CDR3 sequence: CASSGGAQGYGYTF. The CDR3 DNA is TGCGCCAGCAGCGGGGGGGCTCAGGGCTATGGCTACACCTTC. The J gene is TRBJ1-2, the V gene TRBV4-3; D possibly corresponds to TRBD1 (6 bases). The V end was cut by 5 bases, the J end by 4 bases, with 14 bases between. CDR1 and CDR2 from the germline V gene are LGHNA and YSLEER. CDR3 length equals 14 residues.

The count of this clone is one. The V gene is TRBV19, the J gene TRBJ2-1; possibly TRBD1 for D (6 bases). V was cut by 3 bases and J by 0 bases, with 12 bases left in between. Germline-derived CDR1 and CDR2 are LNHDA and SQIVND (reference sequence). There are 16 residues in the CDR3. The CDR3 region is CASSIDGTTSYNEQFF. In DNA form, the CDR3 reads TGTGCCAGTAGTATCGACGGGACAACCTCCTACAATGAGCAGTTCTTC.

The CDR3 DNA reads TGCGCCAGCAGCCAAGATGGACCGGTCCGGACTAGCGGGAGCCTTTGGGAGACCCAGTACTTC. It translates to CASSQDGPVRTSGSLWETQYF. This chain connects TRBV4-3 to TRBJ2-5, with 13 bases lining up with TRBD2. The CDR3 is 21 residues long. Germline V lookup: CDR1 LGHNA, CDR2 YSLEER. Unmatched junction bases numbered 18, after V lost 0 bases and J lost 5 bases.

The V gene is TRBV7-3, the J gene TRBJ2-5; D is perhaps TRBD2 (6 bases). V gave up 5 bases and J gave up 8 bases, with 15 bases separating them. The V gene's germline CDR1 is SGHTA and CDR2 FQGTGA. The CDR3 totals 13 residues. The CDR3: CASSRRGYETQYF. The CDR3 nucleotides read TGTGCCAGCAGCAGGAGGGGTTATGAAACCCAGTACTTC.

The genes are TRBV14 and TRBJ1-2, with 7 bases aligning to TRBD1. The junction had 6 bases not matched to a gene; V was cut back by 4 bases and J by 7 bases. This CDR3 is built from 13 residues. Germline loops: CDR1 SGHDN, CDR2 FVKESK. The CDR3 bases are TGTGCCAGCAGCCCCCGGACAGGTGTTGGCTACACCTTC. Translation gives CASSPRTGVGYTF.

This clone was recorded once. CDR3 in amino acids: CASSLAGTGGDNVLTF. CDR3 bases: TGTGCCAGCAGCTTGGCCGGGACAGGGGGTGACAACGTCCTGACTTTC. The rearrangement joins TRBV5-4 to TRBJ2-6; 11 bases fit TRBD1. Germline CDR1 and CDR2: SGHNT and YYREEE (reference sequence). With V trimmed by 0 bases and J by 9 bases, 5 bases remained unmatched. The CDR3 spans 16 residues. The full variable domain, in which reference TRBV5-4 and TRBJ2-6 provide the parts outside the CDR3, is ETGVTQSPTHLIKTRGQQVTLRCSSQSGHNTVSWYQQALGQGPQFIFQYYREEENGRGNFPPRFSGLQFPNYSSELNVNALELDDSALYLCASSLAGTGGDNVLTFGAGSRLTVL.

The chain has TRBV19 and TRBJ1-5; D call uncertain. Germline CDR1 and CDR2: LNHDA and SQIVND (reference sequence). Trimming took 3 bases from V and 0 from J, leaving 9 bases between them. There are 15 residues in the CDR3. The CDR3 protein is CASSIPLYSNQPQHF. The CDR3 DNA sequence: TGTGCCAGTAGTATCCCTCTCTATAGCAATCAGCCCCAGCATTTT.

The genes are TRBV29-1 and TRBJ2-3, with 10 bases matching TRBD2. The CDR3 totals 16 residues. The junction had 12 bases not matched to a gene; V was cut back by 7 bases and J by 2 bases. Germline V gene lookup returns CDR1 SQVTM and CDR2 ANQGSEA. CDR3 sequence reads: CSATRGGLAYTDTQYF. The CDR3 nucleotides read TGCAGCGCAACCAGGGGGGGACTAGCGTACACAGATACGCAGTATTTT.

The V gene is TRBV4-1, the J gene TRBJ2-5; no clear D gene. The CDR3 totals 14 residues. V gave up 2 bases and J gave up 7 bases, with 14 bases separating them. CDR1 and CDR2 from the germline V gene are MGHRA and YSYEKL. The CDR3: CASSQTSESGTQYF. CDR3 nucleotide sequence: TGCGCCAGCAGCCAAACATCTGAATCGGGGACCCAGTACTTC.

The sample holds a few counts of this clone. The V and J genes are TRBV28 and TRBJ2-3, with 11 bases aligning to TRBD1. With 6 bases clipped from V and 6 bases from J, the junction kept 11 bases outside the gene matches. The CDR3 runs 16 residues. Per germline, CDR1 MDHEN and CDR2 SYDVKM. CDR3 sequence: CASSYRGQGARDTQYF. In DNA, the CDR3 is TGTGCCAGCAGCTATAGAGGACAGGGGGCTCGGGATACGCAGTATTTT.

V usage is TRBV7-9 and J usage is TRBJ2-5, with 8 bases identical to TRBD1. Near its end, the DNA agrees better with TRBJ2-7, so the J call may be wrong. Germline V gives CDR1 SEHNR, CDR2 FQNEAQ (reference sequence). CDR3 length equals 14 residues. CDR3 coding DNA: TGTGCCAGCAGGCCGACAGGGGATTCCCACGAGCAGTACTTC. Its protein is CASRPTGDSHEQYF.

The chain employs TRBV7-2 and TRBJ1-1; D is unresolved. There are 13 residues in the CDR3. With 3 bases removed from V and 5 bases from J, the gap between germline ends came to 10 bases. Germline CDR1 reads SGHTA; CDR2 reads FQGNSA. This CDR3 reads CASSFASGTEAFF. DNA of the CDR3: TGTGCCAGCAGCTTTGCGTCGGGAACTGAAGCTTTCTTT.

CDR3 region: CASTLTGYGNTIYF. The CDR3, as DNA: TGTGCCAGTACCCTGACAGGGTACGGAAACACCATATATTTT. J is TRBJ1-3 and V is TRBV19, with 7 nucleotides matching TRBD1. Germline loops: CDR1 LNHDA, CDR2 SQIVND (reference sequence). The junction had 7 bases not matched to a gene; V was cut back by 7 bases and J by 4 bases. This CDR3 has 14 residues.

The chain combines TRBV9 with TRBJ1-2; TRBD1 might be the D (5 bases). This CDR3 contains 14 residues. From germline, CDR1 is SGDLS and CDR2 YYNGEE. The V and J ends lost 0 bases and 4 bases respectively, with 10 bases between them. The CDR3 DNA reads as TGTGCCAGCAGCGTAGACGGGGGAAGCTATGGCTACACCTTC. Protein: CASSVDGGSYGYTF.

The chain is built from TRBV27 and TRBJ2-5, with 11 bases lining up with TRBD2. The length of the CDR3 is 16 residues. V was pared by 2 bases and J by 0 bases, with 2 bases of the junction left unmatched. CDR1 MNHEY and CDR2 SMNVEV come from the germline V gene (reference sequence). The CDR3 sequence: CASSLTLAGDQETQYF. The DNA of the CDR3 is TGTGCCAGCAGTTTAACACTAGCGGGGGACCAAGAGACCCAGTACTTC.

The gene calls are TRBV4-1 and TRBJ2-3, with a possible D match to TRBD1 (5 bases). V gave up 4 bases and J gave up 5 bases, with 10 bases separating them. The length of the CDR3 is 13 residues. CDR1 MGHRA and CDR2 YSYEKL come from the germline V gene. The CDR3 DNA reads TGCGCCAGCAGCCTTAGGGGTGGAGATACGCAGTATTTT. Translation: CASSLRGGDTQYF.

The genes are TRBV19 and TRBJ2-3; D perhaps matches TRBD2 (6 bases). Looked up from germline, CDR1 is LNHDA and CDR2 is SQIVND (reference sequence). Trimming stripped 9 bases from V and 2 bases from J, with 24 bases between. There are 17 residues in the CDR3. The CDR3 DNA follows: TGTGCCAGCCCGTCTACGGGGTCGGCGGGGTTCACAGATACGCAGTATTTT. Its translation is CASPSTGSAGFTDTQYF.